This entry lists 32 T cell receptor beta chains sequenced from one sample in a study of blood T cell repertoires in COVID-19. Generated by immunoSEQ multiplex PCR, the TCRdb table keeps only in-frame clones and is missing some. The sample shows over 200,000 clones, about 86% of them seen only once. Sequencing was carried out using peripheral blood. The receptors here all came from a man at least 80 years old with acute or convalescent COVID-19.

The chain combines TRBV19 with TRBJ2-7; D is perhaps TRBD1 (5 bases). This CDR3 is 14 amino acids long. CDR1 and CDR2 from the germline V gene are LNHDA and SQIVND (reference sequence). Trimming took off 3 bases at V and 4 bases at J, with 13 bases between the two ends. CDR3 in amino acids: CASSIFRDRYEQYF. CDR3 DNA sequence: TGTGCCAGTAGTATTTTCAGGGATCGGTACGAGCAGTACTTC. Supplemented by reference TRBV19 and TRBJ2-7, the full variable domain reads DGGITQSPKYLFRKEGQNVTLSCEQNLNHDAMYWYRQDPGQGLRLIYYSQIVNDFQKGDIAEGYSVSREKKESFPLTVTSAQKNPTAFYLCASSIFRDRYEQYFGPGTRLTVT.

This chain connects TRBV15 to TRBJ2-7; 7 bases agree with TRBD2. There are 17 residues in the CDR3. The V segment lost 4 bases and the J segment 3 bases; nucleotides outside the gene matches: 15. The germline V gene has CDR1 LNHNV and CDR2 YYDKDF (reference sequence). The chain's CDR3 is CATSTPAGLVGVYEQYF. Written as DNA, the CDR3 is TGTGCCACCAGCACCCCCGCCGGACTAGTCGGCGTCTACGAGCAGTACTTC.

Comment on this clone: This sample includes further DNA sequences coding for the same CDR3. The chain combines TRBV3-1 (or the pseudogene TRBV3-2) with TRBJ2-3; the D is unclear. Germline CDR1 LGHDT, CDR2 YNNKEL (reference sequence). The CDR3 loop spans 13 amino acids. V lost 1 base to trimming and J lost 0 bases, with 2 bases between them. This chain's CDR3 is CASSQASTDTQYF. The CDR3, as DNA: TGTGCCAGCAGCCAAGCGAGCACAGATACGCAGTATTTT.

The CDR3 sequence is CASSLGRGTGYTF. The CDR3 DNA follows: TGTGCCAGCAGCTTGGGCAGGGGGACGGGCTACACCTTC. V usage is TRBV5-6 and J usage is TRBJ1-2; 7 bases are shared with TRBD1. The CDR3 is 13 amino acids. Per germline, CDR1 SGHDT and CDR2 YYEEEE. The junction had 4 bases not matched to a gene; V was cut back by 0 bases and J by 8 bases.

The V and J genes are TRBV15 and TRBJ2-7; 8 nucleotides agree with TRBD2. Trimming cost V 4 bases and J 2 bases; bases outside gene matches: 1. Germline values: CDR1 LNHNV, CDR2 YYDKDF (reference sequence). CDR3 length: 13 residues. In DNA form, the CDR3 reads TGTGCCACCAGCACGGGACTAGCCTACGAGCAGTACTTC. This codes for CATSTGLAYEQYF.

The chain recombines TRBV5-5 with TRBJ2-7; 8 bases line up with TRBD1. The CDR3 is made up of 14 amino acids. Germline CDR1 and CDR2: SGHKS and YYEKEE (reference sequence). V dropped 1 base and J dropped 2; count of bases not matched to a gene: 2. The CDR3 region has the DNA TGTGCCAGCAGCTTGCAGGGGGCGGCCTACGAGCAGTACTTC. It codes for CASSLQGAAYEQYF.

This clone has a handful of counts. The CDR3, as DNA: TGTGCCAGCAGCTCACAGGGGGCATTTCAGCCCCAGCATTTT. As protein: CASSSQGAFQPQHF. J is TRBJ1-5 and V is TRBV28; 9 positions agree with TRBD1. In germline, CDR1 is MDHEN, CDR2 SYDVKM. With V trimmed by 6 bases and J by 6 bases, 6 bases remained unmatched. CDR3 length: 14 residues.

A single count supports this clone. In DNA, the CDR3 is TGTGCCAGCAGTTACACTACTAGCGGAGACCCCTCCTACGAGCAGTACTTC. It encodes CASSYTTSGDPSYEQYF. The chain uses TRBV6-2 or TRBV6-3 and TRBJ2-7; 8 bases agree with TRBD2. In germline, CDR1 is MNHEY, CDR2 SVGEGT. The CDR3 has 17 residues. Losses at the gene ends were 2 bases for V and 0 bases for J; bases not matched to a gene: 9.

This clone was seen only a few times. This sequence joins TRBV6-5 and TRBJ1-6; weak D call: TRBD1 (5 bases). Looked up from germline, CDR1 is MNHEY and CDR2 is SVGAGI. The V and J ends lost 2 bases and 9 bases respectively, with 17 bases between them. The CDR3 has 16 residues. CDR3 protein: CASSYQMEGKGSPLHF. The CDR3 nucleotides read TGTGCCAGCAGTTACCAGATGGAGGGGAAGGGTTCACCCCTCCACTTT.

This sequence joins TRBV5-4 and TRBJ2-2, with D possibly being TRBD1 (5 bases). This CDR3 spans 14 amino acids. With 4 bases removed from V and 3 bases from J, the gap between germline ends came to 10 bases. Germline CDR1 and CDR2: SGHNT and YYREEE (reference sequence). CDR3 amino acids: CASSPGRHTGELFF. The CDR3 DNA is TGTGCCAGCAGCCCAGGGCGGCACACCGGGGAGCTGTTTTTT. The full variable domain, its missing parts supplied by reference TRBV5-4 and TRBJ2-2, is ETGVTQSPTHLIKTRGQQVTLRCSSQSGHNTVSWYQQALGQGPQFIFQYYREEENGRGNFPPRFSGLQFPNYSSELNVNALELDDSALYLCASSPGRHTGELFFGEGSRLTVL.

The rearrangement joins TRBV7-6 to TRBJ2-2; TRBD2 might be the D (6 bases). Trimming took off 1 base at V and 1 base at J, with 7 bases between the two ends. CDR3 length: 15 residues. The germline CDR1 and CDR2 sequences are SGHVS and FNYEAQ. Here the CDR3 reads CASSLVGGNTGELFF. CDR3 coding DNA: TGTGCCAGCAGCTTAGTCGGGGGGAACACCGGGGAGCTGTTTTTT.

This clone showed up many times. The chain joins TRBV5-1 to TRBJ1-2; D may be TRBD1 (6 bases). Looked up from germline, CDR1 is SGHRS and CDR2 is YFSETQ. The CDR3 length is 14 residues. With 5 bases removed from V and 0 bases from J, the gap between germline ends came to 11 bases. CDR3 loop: CASSSQGSNYGYTF. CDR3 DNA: TGCGCCAGCAGTAGTCAGGGGTCTAACTATGGCTACACCTTC. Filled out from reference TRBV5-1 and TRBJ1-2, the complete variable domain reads KAGVTQTPRYLIKTRGQQVTLSCSPISGHRSVSWYQQTPGQGLQFLFEYFSETQRNKGNFPGRFSGRQFSNSRSEMNVSTLELGDSALYLCASSSQGSNYGYTFGSGTRLTVV.

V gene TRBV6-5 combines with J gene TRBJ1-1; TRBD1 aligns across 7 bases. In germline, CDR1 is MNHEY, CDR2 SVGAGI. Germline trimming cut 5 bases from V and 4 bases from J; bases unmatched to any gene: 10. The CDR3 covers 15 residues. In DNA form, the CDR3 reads TGTGCCAGCAGTCGGGTTCCTCAGGGGGTCACTGAAGCTTTCTTT. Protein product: CASSRVPQGVTEAFF.

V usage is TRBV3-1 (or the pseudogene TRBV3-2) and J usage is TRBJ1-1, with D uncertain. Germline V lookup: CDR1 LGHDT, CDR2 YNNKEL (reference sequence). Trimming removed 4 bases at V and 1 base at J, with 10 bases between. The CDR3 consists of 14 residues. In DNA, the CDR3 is TGTGCCAGCAGCCCGTTGGCCAGGAACACTGAAGCTTTCTTT. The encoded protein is CASSPLARNTEAFF.

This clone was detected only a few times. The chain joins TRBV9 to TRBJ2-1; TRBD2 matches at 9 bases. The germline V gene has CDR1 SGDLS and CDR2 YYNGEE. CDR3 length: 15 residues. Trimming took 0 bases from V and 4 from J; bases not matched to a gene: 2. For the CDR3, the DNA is TGTGCCAGCAGCGTAGGCACTAGCGGGTACAATGAGCAGTTCTTC. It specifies CASSVGTSGYNEQFF.

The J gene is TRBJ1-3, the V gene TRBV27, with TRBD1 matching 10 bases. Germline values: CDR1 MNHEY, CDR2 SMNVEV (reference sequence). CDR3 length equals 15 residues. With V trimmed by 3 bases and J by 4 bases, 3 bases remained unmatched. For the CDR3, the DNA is TGTGCCAGCAGTTTTGGGACAGGGGTAGGAAACACCATATATTTT. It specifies CASSFGTGVGNTIYF.

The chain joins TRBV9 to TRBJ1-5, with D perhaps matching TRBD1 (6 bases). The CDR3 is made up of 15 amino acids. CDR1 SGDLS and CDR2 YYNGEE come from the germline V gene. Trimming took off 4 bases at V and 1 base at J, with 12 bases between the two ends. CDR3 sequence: CASSLEGGSNQPQHF. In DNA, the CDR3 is TGTGCCAGCAGCTTGGAGGGGGGGAGCAATCAGCCCCAGCATTTT. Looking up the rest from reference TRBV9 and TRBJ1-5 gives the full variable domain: DSGVTQTPKHLITATGQRVTLRCSPRSGDLSVYWYQQSLDQGLQFLIQYYNGEERAKGNILERFSAQQFPDLHSELNLSSLELGDSALYFCASSLEGGSNQPQHFGDGTRLSIL.

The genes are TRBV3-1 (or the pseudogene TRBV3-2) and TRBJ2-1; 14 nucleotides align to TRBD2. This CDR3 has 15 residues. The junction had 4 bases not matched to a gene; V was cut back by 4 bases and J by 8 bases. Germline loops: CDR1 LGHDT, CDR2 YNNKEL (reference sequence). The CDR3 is CASSRTSGGMYEQFF. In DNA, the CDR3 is TGTGCCAGCAGCCGGACTAGCGGGGGGATGTATGAGCAGTTCTTC.

CDR3 nucleotides: TGTGCCAGCAGTTTTGCAGGGCCGCAGTATTTT. This sequence encodes CASSFAGPQYF. The chain links TRBV12-3 or TRBV12-4 to TRBJ2-3; weak D call: TRBD1 (5 bases). The CDR3 spans 11 residues. V lost 3 bases and J lost 10, with 8 bases in between.

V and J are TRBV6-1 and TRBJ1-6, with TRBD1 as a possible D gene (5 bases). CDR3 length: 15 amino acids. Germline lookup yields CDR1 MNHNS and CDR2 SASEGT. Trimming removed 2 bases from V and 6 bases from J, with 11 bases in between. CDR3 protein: CASSELPQGNSPLHF. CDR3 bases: TGTGCCAGCAGTGAACTACCGCAGGGTAATTCACCCCTCCACTTT.

In DNA form, the CDR3 reads TGTGCCAGCAGCCAAGAGGGGACAGGGGCTTGGTTAACTAATGAAAAACTGTTTTTT. Its protein product is CASSQEGTGAWLTNEKLFF. The J gene is TRBJ1-4, the V gene TRBV3-1 (or the pseudogene TRBV3-2), with 10 bases identical to TRBD1. The CDR3 is 19 residues long. Per germline, CDR1 LGHDT and CDR2 YNNKEL (reference sequence). Trimming took 0 bases from V and 1 from J; bases not matched to a gene: 8.

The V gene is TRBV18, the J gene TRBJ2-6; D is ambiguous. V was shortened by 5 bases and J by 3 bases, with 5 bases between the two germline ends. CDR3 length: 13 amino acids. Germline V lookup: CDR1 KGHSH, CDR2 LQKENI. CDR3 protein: CASSIYGANVLTF. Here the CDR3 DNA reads TGTGCCAGCTCAATTTATGGGGCCAACGTCCTGACTTTC.

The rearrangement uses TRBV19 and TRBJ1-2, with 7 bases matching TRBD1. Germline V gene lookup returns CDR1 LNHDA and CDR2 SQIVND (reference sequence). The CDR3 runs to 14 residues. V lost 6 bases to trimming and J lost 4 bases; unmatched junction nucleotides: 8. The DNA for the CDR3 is TGTGCCAGTAGAATATCCGGGACAGCCTATGGCTACACCTTC. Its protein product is CASRISGTAYGYTF.

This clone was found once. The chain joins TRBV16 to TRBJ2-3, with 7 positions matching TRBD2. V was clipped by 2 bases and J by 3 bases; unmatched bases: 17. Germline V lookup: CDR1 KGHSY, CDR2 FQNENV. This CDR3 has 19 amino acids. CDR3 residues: CASSQRLRGRAGGTDTQYF. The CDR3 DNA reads TGTGCCAGCAGCCAACGGCTTCGAGGGAGGGCCGGTGGGACAGATACGCAGTATTTT.

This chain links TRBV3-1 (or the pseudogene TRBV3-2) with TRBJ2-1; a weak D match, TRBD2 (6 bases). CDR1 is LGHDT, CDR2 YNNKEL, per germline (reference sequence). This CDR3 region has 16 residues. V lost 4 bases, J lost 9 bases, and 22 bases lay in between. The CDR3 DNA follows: TGTGCCAGCAGCCTGGAAGGGGACTTGATCAACGGTGAGCAGTTCTTC. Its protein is CASSLEGDLINGEQFF.

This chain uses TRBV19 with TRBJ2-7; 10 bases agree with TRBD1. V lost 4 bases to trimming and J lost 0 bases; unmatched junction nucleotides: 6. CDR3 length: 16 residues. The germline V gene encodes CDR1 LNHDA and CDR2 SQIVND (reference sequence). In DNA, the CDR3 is TGTGCCAGTAGTAGGGGACAGGGGAAGAGCTCCTACGAGCAGTACTTC. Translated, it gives CASSRGQGKSSYEQYF.

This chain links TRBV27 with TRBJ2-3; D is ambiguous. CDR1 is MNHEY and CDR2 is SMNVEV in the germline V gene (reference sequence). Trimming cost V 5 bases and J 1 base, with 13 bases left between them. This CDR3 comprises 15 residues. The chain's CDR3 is CASSPAQTRTDTQYF. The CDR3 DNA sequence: TGTGCCAGCAGTCCCGCGCAGACTCGCACAGATACGCAGTATTTT.

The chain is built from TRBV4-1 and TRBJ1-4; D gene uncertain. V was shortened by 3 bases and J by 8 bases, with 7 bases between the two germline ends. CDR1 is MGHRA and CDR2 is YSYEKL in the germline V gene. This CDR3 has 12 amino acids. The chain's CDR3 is CASSQGGEKLFF. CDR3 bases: TGCGCCAGCAGCCAGGGCGGGGAAAAACTGTTTTTT.

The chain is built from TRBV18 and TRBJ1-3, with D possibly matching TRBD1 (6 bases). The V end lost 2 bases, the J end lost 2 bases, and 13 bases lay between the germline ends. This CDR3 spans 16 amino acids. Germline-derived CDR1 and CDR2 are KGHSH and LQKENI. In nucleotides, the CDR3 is TGTGCCAGCTCACCAACGACCTACAGGGCTGGAAACACCATATATTTT. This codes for CASSPTTYRAGNTIYF.

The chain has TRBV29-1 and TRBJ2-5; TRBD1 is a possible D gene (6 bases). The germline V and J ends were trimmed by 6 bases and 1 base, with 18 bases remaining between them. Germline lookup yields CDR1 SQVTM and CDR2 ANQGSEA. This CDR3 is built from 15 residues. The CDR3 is CSVAANQGRQETQYF. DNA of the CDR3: TGCAGCGTAGCGGCCAATCAGGGGCGCCAAGAGACCCAGTACTTC.

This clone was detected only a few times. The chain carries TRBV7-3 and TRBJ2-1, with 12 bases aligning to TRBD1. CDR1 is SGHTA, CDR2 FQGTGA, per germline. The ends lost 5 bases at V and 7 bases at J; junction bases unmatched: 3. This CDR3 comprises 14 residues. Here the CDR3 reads CASSEGQGANEQFF. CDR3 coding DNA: TGTGCCAGCAGCGAGGGACAGGGGGCAAATGAGCAGTTCTTC.

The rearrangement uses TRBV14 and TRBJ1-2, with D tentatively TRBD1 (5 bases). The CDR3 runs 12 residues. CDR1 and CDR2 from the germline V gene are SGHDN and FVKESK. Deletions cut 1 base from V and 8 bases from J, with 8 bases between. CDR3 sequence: CASSQVGAGYTF. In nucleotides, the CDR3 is TGTGCCAGCAGCCAAGTAGGGGCGGGCTACACCTTC.